This paragraph covers one TCR beta chain sequence. What it binds is not known. Data came from immunoSEQ multiplex PCR; TCRdb stores just in-frame clones and leaves some out. The repertoire holds just over 50,000 clones, 89% seen once, with less than 1.2% in the top ten. The time point is: pre-reinfection, 55 to 20 weeks before reinfection detection. TCR sequencing was done directly ex vivo on sorted cells, without expansion in vitro. The CDR3 has 15 residues. Trimming cost V 2 bases and J 0 bases, with 7 bases left between them. Germline CDR1 and CDR2: MGHRA and YSYEKL. This sample stems from a study of memory CD8 T cells in hepatitis C reinfection. The wider study: HCV reinfection meant a positive HCV RNA test after two negative tests at least 60 days apart.

General observations from the study: Conclusions on public clonotypes and secondary clearance were not definitive with a handful of donors.

This TCR came from a man aged 18 to 35 with hepatitis C virus infection. V gene TRBV4-1 combines with J gene TRBJ1-4; D may be TRBD1 (5 bases). Sequenced sample: naive CD8+ T cells sorted from blood. CDR3 sequence (DNA): TGCGCCAGCAGCCAAAGACAGCCAACTAATGAAAAACTGTTTTTT. Translated, it gives CASSQRQPTNEKLFF.